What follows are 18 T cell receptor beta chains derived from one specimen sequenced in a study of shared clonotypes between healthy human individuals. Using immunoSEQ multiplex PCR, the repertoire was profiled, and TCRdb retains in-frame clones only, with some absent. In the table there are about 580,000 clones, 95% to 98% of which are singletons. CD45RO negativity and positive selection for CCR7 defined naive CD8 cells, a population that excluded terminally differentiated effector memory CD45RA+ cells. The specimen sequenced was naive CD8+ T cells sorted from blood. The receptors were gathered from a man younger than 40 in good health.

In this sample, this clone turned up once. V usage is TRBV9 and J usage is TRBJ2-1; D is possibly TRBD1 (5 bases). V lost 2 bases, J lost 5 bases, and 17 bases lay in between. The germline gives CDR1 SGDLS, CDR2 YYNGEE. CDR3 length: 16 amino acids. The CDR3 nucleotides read TGTGCCAGCAGCGTGCCCAGGGAAGGGTGGAACAATGAGCAGTTCTTC. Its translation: CASSVPREGWNNEQFF. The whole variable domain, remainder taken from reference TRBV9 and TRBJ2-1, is DSGVTQTPKHLITATGQRVTLRCSPRSGDLSVYWYQQSLDQGLQFLIQYYNGEERAKGNILERFSAQQFPDLHSELNLSSLELGDSALYFCASSVPREGWNNEQFFGPGTRLTVL.

The CDR3 DNA reads TGCGCCAGCACCCGGGAGGGACGCACAGATACGCAGTATTTT. This codes for CASTREGRTDTQYF. This chain connects TRBV4-1 to TRBJ2-3, with 8 bases aligning to TRBD2. There are 14 residues in the CDR3. Germline CDR1 reads MGHRA; CDR2 reads YSYEKL. After removal of 7 bases from V and 1 base from J, the junction contained 4 bases not matched to a gene.

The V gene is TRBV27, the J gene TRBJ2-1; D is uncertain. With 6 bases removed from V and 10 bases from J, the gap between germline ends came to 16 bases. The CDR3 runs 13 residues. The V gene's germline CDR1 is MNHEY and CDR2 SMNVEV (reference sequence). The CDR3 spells CASSPALAYEQFF. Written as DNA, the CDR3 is TGTGCCAGCAGCCCCGCCTTAGCATACGAGCAGTTCTTC.

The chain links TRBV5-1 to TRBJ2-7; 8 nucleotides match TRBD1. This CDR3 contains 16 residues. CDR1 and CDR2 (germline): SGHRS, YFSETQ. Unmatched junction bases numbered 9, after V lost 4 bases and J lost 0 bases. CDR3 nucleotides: TGCGCCAGCAGCACAATACAGGGGGAGAGCTCCTACGAGCAGTACTTC. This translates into CASSTIQGESSYEQYF. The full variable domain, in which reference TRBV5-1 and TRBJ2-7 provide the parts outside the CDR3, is KAGVTQTPRYLIKTRGQQVTLSCSPISGHRSVSWYQQTPGQGLQFLFEYFSETQRNKGNFPGRFSGRQFSNSRSEMNVSTLELGDSALYLCASSTIQGESSYEQYFGPGTRLTVT.

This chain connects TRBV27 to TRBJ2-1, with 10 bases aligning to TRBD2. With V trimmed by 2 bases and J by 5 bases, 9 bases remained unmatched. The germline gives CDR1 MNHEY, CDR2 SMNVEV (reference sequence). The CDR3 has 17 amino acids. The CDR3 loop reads CASSLGAGTSAHNEQFF. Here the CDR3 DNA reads TGTGCCAGCAGTTTAGGGGCCGGGACTAGCGCACACAATGAGCAGTTCTTC.

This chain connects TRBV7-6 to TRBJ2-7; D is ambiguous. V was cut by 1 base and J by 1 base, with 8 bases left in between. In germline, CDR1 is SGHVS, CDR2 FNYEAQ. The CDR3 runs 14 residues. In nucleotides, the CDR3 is TGTGCCAGCAGCTTAGAGGTCAATTCCTACGAGCAGTACTTC. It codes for CASSLEVNSYEQYF. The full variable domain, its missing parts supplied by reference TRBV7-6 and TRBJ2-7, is GAGVSQSPRYKVTKRGQDVALRCDPISGHVSLYWYRQALGQGPEFLTYFNYEAQQDKSGLPNDRFSAERPEGSISTLTIQRTEQRDSAMYRCASSLEVNSYEQYFGPGTRLTVT.

Here the CDR3 reads CASSPRGFTEAFF. The DNA of the CDR3 is TGTGCCAGCAGCCCGAGGGGATTTACTGAAGCTTTCTTT. The chain is built from TRBV14 and TRBJ1-1; D possibly corresponds to TRBD1 (5 bases). Germline CDR1 SGHDN, CDR2 FVKESK. The CDR3 totals 13 residues. The V end was cut by 4 bases, the J end by 5 bases, with 11 bases between.

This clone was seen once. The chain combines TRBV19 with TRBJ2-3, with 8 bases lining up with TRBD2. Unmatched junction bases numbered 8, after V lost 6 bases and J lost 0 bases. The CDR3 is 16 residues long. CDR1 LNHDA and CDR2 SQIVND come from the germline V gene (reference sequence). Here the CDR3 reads CASSPTPSGSTDTQYF. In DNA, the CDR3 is TGTGCCAGTAGCCCTACACCTAGCGGGAGCACAGATACGCAGTATTTT.

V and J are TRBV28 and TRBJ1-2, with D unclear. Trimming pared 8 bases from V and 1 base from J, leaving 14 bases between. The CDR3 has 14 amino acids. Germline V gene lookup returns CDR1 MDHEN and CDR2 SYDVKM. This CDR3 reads CASLTWQSNYGYTF. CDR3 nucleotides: TGTGCCAGCCTTACGTGGCAGAGTAACTATGGCTACACCTTC.

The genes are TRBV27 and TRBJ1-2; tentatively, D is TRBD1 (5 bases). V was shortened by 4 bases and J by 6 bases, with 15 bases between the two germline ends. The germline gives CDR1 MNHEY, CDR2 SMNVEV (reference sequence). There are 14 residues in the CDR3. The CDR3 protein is CASSYGQGDDGYTF. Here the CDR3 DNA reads TGTGCCAGCAGTTACGGGCAGGGAGATGATGGCTACACCTTC.

The CDR3 is CASSHIMGTASGSEGYTF. The CDR3, as DNA: TGCGCCAGCAGCCACATCATGGGGACAGCCTCCGGGTCGGAAGGCTACACCTTC. This chain joins TRBV4-3 and TRBJ1-2; 7 bases map to TRBD1. J was trimmed by 8 bases and V by 3 bases; bases with no gene match: 21. CDR3 length: 18 residues. Germline V gene data show CDR1 as LGHNA and CDR2 as YSLEER.

CDR3 DNA: TGCAGCGTTGATTCGGCAGTCCAAGAGACCCAGTACTTC. Protein: CSVDSAVQETQYF. V usage is TRBV29-1 and J usage is TRBJ2-5; D is uncertain. This CDR3 region has 13 residues. Trimming left V 3 bases short and J 1 base short, with 9 bases between. The germline V gene encodes CDR1 SQVTM and CDR2 ANQGSEA.

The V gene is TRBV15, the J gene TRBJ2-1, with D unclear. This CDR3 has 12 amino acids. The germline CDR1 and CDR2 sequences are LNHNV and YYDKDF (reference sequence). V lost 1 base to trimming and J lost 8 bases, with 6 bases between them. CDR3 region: CATSRGEDEQFF. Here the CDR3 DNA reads TGTGCCACCAGCAGAGGGGAAGATGAGCAGTTCTTC.

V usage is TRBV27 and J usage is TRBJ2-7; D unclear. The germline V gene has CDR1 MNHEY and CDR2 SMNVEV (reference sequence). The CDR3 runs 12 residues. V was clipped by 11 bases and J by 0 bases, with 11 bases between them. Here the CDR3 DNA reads TGTGCCGTTCTATTGCGCTCCTACGAGCAGTACTTC. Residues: CAVLLRSYEQYF.

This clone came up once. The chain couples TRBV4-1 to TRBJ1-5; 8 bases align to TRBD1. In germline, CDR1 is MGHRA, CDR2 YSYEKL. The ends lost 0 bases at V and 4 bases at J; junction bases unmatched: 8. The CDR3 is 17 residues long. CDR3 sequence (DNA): TGCGCCAGCAGCCAAGAGGGCAGGGGGCCTTGGAATCAGCCCCAGCATTTT. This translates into CASSQEGRGPWNQPQHF.

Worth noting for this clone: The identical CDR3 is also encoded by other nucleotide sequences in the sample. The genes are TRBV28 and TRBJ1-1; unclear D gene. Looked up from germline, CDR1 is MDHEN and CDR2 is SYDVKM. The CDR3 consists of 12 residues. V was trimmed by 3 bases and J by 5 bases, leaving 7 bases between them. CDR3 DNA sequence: TGTGCCAGCAGTTTCGGAGGAACTGAAGCTTTCTTT. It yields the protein CASSFGGTEAFF. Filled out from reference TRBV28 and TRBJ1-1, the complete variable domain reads DVKVTQSSRYLVKRTGEKVFLECVQDMDHENMFWYRQDPGLGLRLIYFSYDVKMKEKGDIPEGYSVSREKKERFSLILESASTNQTSMYLCASSFGGTEAFFGQGTRLTVV.

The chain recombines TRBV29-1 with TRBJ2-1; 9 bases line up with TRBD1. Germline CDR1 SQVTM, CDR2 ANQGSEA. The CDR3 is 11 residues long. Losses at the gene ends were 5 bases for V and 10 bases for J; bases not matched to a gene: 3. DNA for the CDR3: TGCAGCGTTCTCGGACAGGGGGAGCAGTTCTTC. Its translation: CSVLGQGEQFF.

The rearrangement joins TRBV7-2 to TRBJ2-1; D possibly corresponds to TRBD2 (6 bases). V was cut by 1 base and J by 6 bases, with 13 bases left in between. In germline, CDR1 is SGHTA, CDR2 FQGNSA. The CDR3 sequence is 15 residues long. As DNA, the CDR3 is TGTGCCAGCAGCTTAGGTAGTGTGGAGGGCAATGAGCAGTTCTTC. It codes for CASSLGSVEGNEQFF.